Each of the 2 T cell receptor beta chains below was sequenced from the same sample in a study of blood T cell repertoires in COVID-19 (TCRdb year 2020). Library preparation used the immunoSEQ multiplex PCR assay. In its TCRdb copy, this immuneACCESS table keeps in-frame sequences only and misses some clones. Where compared with another copy, unresolved V genes explain less than half of these, and the others have no known cause. This sample comprises 200,000 to 300,000 clones, approximately 90% of them detected only once. The ten largest clones capture around 0.87% of the sample. Sequencing was performed on PBMCs or T cells enriched from blood (not recorded which). These receptors were collected from a man aged 50 or older who had been exposed to COVID-19.

The count of this clone is one. The CDR3 here is CASSKQEIATNEKLFF. For the CDR3, the DNA is TGTGCCAGCAGCAAACAGGAAATAGCAACTAATGAAAAACTGTTTTTT. The gene calls are TRBV7-8 and TRBJ1-4, with TRBD1 as a possible D gene (5 bases). Germline CDR1 SGHVS, CDR2 FQNEAQ. The CDR3 has 16 residues. V lost 5 bases and J lost 0, with 13 bases in between.

The chain uses TRBV7-9 and TRBJ1-1; D possibly corresponds to TRBD1 (6 bases). Looked up from germline, CDR1 is SEHNR and CDR2 is FQNEAQ (reference sequence). The CDR3 extends over 14 amino acids. V was pared by 8 bases and J by 4 bases, with 17 bases between. The CDR3 here is CASQQGGGGTEAFF. The CDR3 DNA reads TGTGCCAGCCAGCAAGGGGGAGGGGGCACTGAAGCTTTCTTT.